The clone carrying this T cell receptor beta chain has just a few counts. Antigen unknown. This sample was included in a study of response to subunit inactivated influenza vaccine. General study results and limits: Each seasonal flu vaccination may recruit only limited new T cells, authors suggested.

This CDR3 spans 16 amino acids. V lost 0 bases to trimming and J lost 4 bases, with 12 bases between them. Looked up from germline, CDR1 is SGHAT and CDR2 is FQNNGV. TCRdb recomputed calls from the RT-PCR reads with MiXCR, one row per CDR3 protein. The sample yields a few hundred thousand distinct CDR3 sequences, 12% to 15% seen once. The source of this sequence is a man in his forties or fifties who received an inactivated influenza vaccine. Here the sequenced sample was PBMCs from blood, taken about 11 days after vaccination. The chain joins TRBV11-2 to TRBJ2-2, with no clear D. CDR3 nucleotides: TGTGCCAGCAGCTTAGAGTCATGGCTGGGCACCGGGGAGCTGTTTTTT. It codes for CASSLESWLGTGELFF.